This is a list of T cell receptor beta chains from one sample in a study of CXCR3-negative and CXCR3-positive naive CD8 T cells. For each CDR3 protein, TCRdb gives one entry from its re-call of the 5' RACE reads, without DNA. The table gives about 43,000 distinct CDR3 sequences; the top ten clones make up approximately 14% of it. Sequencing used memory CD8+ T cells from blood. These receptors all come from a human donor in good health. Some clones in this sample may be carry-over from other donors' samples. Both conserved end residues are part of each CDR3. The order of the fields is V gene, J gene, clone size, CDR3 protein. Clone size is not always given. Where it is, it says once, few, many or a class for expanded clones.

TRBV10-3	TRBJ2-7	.	CAISVLAAETSYEQYF
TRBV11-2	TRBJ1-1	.	CASLKTGRMNTEAFF
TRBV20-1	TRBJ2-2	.	CSAREYSENTGELFF
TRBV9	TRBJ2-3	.	CASSEKGNSGDYTDTQYF
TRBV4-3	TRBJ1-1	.	CASSQGQGTTEAFF
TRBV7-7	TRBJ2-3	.	CASSLSSWDTQYF
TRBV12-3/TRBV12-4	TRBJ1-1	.	CASSLLAGTNTEAFF
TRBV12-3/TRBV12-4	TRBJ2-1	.	CASSLGRLALQAGFF
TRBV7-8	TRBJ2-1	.	CASTSWGQEQFF
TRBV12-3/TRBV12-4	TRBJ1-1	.	CASRRDRALNTEAFF
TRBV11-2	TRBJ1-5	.	CASSEWGNRQPQHF
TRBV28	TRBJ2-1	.	CASSHRRHTYEQFF
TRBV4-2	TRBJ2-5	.	CASSWTPLNRETQYF
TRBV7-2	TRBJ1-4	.	CASSQSRGVNEKLFF
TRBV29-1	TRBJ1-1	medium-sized	CSVVLGMNTEAFF
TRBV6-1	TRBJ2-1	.	CASSEEGDFSYNEQFF
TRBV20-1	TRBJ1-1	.	CSARDSMAGDGREAFF
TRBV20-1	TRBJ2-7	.	CSARDSYEQYF
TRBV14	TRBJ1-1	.	CASSGRGVENTEAFF
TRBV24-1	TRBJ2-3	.	CATSDPSAGANPDTQYF
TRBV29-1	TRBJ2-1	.	CSARTGDSEQFF
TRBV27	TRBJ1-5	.	CASSLSVGSNQPQHF
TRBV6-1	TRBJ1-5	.	CASTNRGGSNQPQHF
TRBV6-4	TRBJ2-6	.	CASNQGEGANVLTF
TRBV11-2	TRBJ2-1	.	CASSLGYNEQFF
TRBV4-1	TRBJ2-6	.	CASSHAGTGANVLTF
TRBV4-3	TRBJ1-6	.	CASSQDPQGGSSPLHF
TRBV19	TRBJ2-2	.	CASSMSLTGELFF
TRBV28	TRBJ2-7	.	CASSLWDNYEQYF
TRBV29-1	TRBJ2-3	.	CSVDVAGDTDTQYF
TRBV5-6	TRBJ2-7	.	CASSFSTGYEQYF
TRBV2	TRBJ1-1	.	CASNSPGRGTEAFF
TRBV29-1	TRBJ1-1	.	CSAIDLRRATEAFF
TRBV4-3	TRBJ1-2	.	CASSQFRSNYGYTF
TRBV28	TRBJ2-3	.	CASRPTGPTDTQYF
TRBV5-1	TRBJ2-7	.	CASSVGQGSYEQYF
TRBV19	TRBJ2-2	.	CASRGGLDTGELFF
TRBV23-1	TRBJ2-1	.	CASRTIVASESYNEQFF
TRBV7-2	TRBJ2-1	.	CASSPSGVEQFF
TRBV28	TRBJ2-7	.	CASSPGTYEQYF
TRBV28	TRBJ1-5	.	CASSYGTGLAIHQPQHF
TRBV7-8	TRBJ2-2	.	CASSPGVVELFF
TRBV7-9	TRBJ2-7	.	CASSERTGGILGEQYF